A single sample gave rise to the 20 T cell receptor beta chains below, sequenced in a study of CD8+ T cells in alopecia areata. RNA extraction and reverse transcription yielded cDNA as sequencing template. Generated by immunoSEQ multiplex PCR, the TCRdb table keeps only in-frame clones and is missing some. This table has around 250,000 clones, approximately 61% appearing once. Sequenced here: CD4+ T cells sorted from blood, sampled at week 0. The receptors derive from a human donor with alopecia areata.

The chain is built from TRBV7-6 and TRBJ2-7; D gene uncertain. V shed 3 bases and J shed 6 bases, with 9 bases lying between them. The CDR3 has 12 residues. Germline V gene lookup returns CDR1 SGHVS and CDR2 FNYEAQ. In DNA, the CDR3 is TGTGCCAGCAGCTTTATCGGATCCGAGCAGTACTTC. Amino acids: CASSFIGSEQYF.

The chain recombines TRBV7-9 with TRBJ1-1, with a tentative D call TRBD1 (5 bases). This CDR3 comprises 15 residues. V was cut by 3 bases and J by 5 bases, with 16 bases left in between. CDR1 and CDR2 (germline): SEHNR, FQNEAQ (reference sequence). CDR3 DNA: TGTGCCAGCAGCTTCAGGGAGTTCCAGAGGACTGAAGCTTTCTTT. Its translation is CASSFREFQRTEAFF.

This chain links TRBV15 with TRBJ2-5, with D possibly TRBD1 on 5 matching bases. CDR1 and CDR2 from the germline V gene are LNHNV and YYDKDF (reference sequence). This CDR3 is built from 13 residues. Trimming cost V 3 bases and J 2 bases, with 7 bases left between them. The CDR3 protein is CATSRAGQETQYF. The DNA of the CDR3 is TGTGCCACCAGCAGGGCAGGGCAAGAGACCCAGTACTTC.

The chain combines TRBV9 with TRBJ2-7, with D hard to call. The CDR3 covers 14 residues. V lost 0 bases and J 2 bases, leaving 9 bases between the germline ends. In germline, CDR1 is SGDLS, CDR2 YYNGEE. CDR3 sequence: CASSVGTSPYEQYF. In DNA form, the CDR3 reads TGTGCCAGCAGCGTAGGCACCAGCCCCTACGAGCAGTACTTC.

The V and J genes are TRBV29-1 and TRBJ1-2; TRBD1 matches at 7 bases. The CDR3 contains 14 residues. Germline V CDR1 and CDR2: SQVTM, ANQGSEA. With 7 bases clipped from V and 4 bases from J, the junction kept 12 bases outside the gene matches. The CDR3 coding sequence is TGCAGCGCCCGCGGCACAGGGGATATCTATGGCTACACCTTC. It is translated as CSARGTGDIYGYTF.

This sequence joins TRBV30 and TRBJ1-1; unclear D gene. The CDR3 spans 14 residues. The V end was cut by 0 bases, the J end by 6 bases, with 14 bases between. Germline-derived CDR1 and CDR2 are GTSNPN and SVGIG (reference sequence). CDR3 region: CAWSVSSPAPEAFF. The CDR3, as DNA: TGTGCCTGGAGTGTATCTTCTCCGGCCCCTGAAGCTTTCTTT.

J is TRBJ1-5 and V is TRBV6-5; 7 bases match TRBD1. V shed 5 bases and J 2 bases; nucleotides not matched to a gene: 6. The length of the CDR3 is 15 residues. Germline CDR1 and CDR2: MNHEY and SVGAGI. The CDR3 DNA reads TGTGCCAGCAGTCTTACAGGGGAGGGCAATCAGCCCCAGCATTTT. It codes for CASSLTGEGNQPQHF.

This clone was seen a few times. This chain connects TRBV7-2 to TRBJ2-1; D possibly corresponds to TRBD2 (5 bases). Germline V CDR1 and CDR2: SGHTA, FQGNSA. The CDR3 runs 12 residues. V lost 0 bases and J lost 10, with 7 bases in between. The CDR3 loop reads CASSLAPGEQFF. In nucleotides, the CDR3 is TGTGCCAGCAGCTTAGCTCCGGGGGAGCAGTTCTTC.

The V and J genes are TRBV2 and TRBJ2-1, with 7 positions matching TRBD1. Germline trimming cut 6 bases from V and 6 bases from J; bases unmatched to any gene: 8. The CDR3 loop spans 14 amino acids. Germline-derived CDR1 and CDR2 are SNHLY and FYNNEI. The CDR3 DNA sequence: TGTGCCAGCAGCGAATACAGGGGAGTCAATGAGCAGTTCTTC. It is translated as CASSEYRGVNEQFF. The full variable domain, its missing parts supplied by reference TRBV2 and TRBJ2-1, is EPEVTQTPSHQVTQMGQEVILRCVPISNHLYFYWYRQILGQKVEFLVSFYNNEISEKSEIFDDQFSVERPDGSNFTLKIRSTKLEDSAMYFCASSEYRGVNEQFFGPGTRLTVL.

This clone was counted a few times. Written as DNA, the CDR3 is TGTGCCAGCAAGCGTGGGACTACTGGGGCCAACGTCCTGACTTTC. Residues: CASKRGTTGANVLTF. The chain carries TRBV4-2 and TRBJ2-6, with 7 bases lining up with TRBD2. Trimming at V came to 7 bases and at J to 2 bases, leaving 5 bases not matched to a gene. This CDR3 contains 15 residues. Germline V gives CDR1 LGHNA, CDR2 YNFKEQ.

This clone was picked up a small number of times. This chain uses TRBV29-1 with TRBJ2-7; weak D call: TRBD1 (6 bases). From germline, CDR1 is SQVTM and CDR2 ANQGSEA. Trimming shortened V by 8 bases and J by 4 bases, and 18 bases separated the two germline ends. The CDR3 sequence is 13 residues long. The CDR3 here is CSLMGHLSYEQYF. The CDR3 coding sequence is TGCAGCCTTATGGGACACTTAAGTTACGAGCAGTACTTC.

The genes are TRBV5-1 and TRBJ1-2; D possibly corresponds to TRBD1 (6 bases). V lost 4 bases to trimming and J lost 4 bases, with 17 bases between them. The germline CDR1 and CDR2 sequences are SGHRS and YFSETQ. The CDR3 is made up of 15 amino acids. This chain's CDR3 is CASSPGRTEFYGYTF. In DNA form, the CDR3 reads TGCGCCAGCAGCCCAGGGAGGACAGAATTCTATGGCTACACCTTC. The entire variable domain, with the rest obtained from reference TRBV5-1 and TRBJ1-2, is as follows: KAGVTQTPRYLIKTRGQQVTLSCSPISGHRSVSWYQQTPGQGLQFLFEYFSETQRNKGNFPGRFSGRQFSNSRSEMNVSTLELGDSALYLCASSPGRTEFYGYTFGSGTRLTVV.

This clone was found a few times. This specimen includes other DNA sequences encoding the same CDR3. This chain links TRBV9 with TRBJ2-5; a weak D match, TRBD1 (5 bases). Trimming shortened V by 0 bases and J by 1 base, and 7 bases separated the two germline ends. This CDR3 is 14 amino acids long. Germline V gene lookup returns CDR1 SGDLS and CDR2 YYNGEE. The CDR3 nucleotides read TGTGCCAGCAGCGTAGACAGGACCCAAGAGACCCAGTACTTC. Translating it yields CASSVDRTQETQYF.

V is TRBV30 and J is TRBJ1-2; 8 nucleotides match TRBD1. Germline V gene sequence: CDR1 GTSNPN, CDR2 SVGIG (reference sequence). The CDR3 covers 13 residues. V gave up 4 bases and J gave up 7 bases; unmatched junction bases: 8. The CDR3 coding sequence is TGTGCCTGGACCCCGGGACAGGAGCGTGGCTACACCTTC. Protein product: CAWTPGQERGYTF.

The chain links TRBV19 to TRBJ2-7; a possible D gene is TRBD1 (8 bases). The CDR3 totals 15 residues. The germline CDR1 and CDR2 sequences are LNHDA and SQIVND (reference sequence). With 6 bases removed from V and 0 bases from J, the gap between germline ends came to 15 bases. The CDR3 region is CASSDRGGSSYEQYF. CDR3 nucleotides: TGTGCCAGTAGCGACAGGGGCGGGAGCTCCTACGAGCAGTACTTC.

This sequence joins TRBV2 and TRBJ2-1, with D possibly being TRBD1 or TRBD2 (5 bases each). The CDR3 covers 12 residues. With 1 base removed from V and 15 bases from J, the gap between germline ends came to 13 bases. The V gene's germline CDR1 is SNHLY and CDR2 FYNNEI. Here the CDR3 reads CASSEGAGSLFF. The CDR3 DNA is TGTGCCAGCAGTGAAGGGGCAGGGAGTTTGTTCTTC. Full variable domain (rest looked up from reference TRBV2 and TRBJ2-1): EPEVTQTPSHQVTQMGQEVILRCVPISNHLYFYWYRQILGQKVEFLVSFYNNEISEKSEIFDDQFSVERPDGSNFTLKIRSTKLEDSAMYFCASSEGAGSLFFGPGTRLTVL.

The table lists this clone with many counts. The chain carries TRBV25-1 and TRBJ2-7; D tentatively fits TRBD1 or TRBD2 (5 bases each). Per the germline V gene, CDR1 is MGHDK and CDR2 is SYGVNS. V lost 3 bases to trimming and J lost 5 bases, with 14 bases between them. The CDR3 sequence is 14 residues long. The CDR3 nucleotides are TGTGCCAGCAGTGATCCGGGACCTGTAGACGAGCAGTACTTC. Translation: CASSDPGPVDEQYF.

In this sample, this clone turned up a few times. The chain is built from TRBV29-1 and TRBJ2-1; either TRBD1 or TRBD2 may fit D (7 bases each). The CDR3 totals 14 residues. The V and J ends lost 5 bases and 6 bases respectively, with 17 bases between them. Per the germline V gene, CDR1 is SQVTM and CDR2 is ANQGSEA. In DNA, the CDR3 is TGCAGCGTTCGGTGGCAGGGGGGGTTCAATGAGCAGTTCTTC. Amino acids: CSVRWQGGFNEQFF.

The rearrangement links TRBV29-1 to TRBJ2-2; 10 bases map to TRBD1. Trimming took 4 bases from V and 2 from J; bases not matched to a gene: 4. Germline V gene lookup returns CDR1 SQVTM and CDR2 ANQGSEA. This CDR3 is built from 15 residues. CDR3 residues: CSVAGQGVNTGELFF. The CDR3 DNA sequence: TGCAGCGTTGCAGGACAGGGGGTTAACACCGGGGAGCTGTTTTTT.

On this clone: Different DNA sequences within this sample yield the same CDR3. The chain employs TRBV5-1 and TRBJ2-5; a possible D gene is TRBD2 (6 bases). Germline V gene sequence: CDR1 SGHRS, CDR2 YFSETQ. The CDR3 is 12 residues long. Trimming cost V 4 bases and J 5 bases, with 9 bases left between them. CDR3 nucleotides: TGCGCCAGCAGCCTGGGGAGGGAGACCCAGTACTTC. Encoded protein: CASSLGRETQYF. Supplemented by reference TRBV5-1 and TRBJ2-5, the full variable domain reads KAGVTQTPRYLIKTRGQQVTLSCSPISGHRSVSWYQQTPGQGLQFLFEYFSETQRNKGNFPGRFSGRQFSNSRSEMNVSTLELGDSALYLCASSLGRETQYFGPGTRLLVL.